What follows describes a single TCR beta chain. The CDR3 covers 15 residues. Trimming left V 1 base short and J 4 bases short, with 12 bases between. CDR1 is KGHDR and CDR2 is SFDVKD in the germline V gene. The data were obtained in a study of blood T cell repertoires in COVID-19. The method was immunoSEQ multiplex PCR; TCRdb's version includes in-frame clones alone and lacks a portion of them. Among about 210,000 clones listed, around 84% were seen once. This sequence was found in a man aged 30 to 39 with acute COVID-19. Sequenced sample: PBMCs or T cells enriched from blood (not recorded which). The chain joins TRBV24-1 to TRBJ2-5, with a tentative D call TRBD2 (6 bases). For the CDR3, the DNA is TGTGCCACCAGTGATTTTAGAGGGGAGGCAGAGACCCAGTACTTC. This codes for CATSDFRGEAETQYF.